The clone carrying this T cell receptor beta chain has a count of ten or more. Antigen unknown. Ophthalmopathy patients had moderate-to-severe active disease, CAS ≥3, NOSPECS ≥4, and disease duration under 3 months. Each diagnosis drew on symptoms, thyroxine, TRAb, thyroid ultrasound and orbital computed tomography findings. This sample was included in a study of T cells in Graves' hyperthyroidism and ophthalmopathy. Amplification targeted TCR beta CDR3 regions from RNA transcripts. The TCR CDR3 was amplified in a first-round RT-PCR using the HTBI primer set. TCRdb redid the calling of the multiplex PCR reads with MiXCR, one entry per CDR3 protein. Of 400,000 or so distinct CDR3 sequences in the sample, around 15% were seen once. Study-wide results and caveats: Most thyroid clonotypes with frequency above 0.001 were detected in blood.

The CDR3 is made up of 14 amino acids. Germline-derived CDR1 and CDR2 are MNHNS and SASEGT. Trimming shortened V by 5 bases and J by 3 bases, and 11 bases separated the two germline ends. The specimen was blood. The rearrangement joins TRBV6-1 to TRBJ2-1; D remains ambiguous. The receptor was derived from a woman aged 55-70 years with Graves' ophthalmopathy. CDR3 residues: CASSYRAFYNEQFF. CDR3 DNA sequence: TGTGCCAGCAGTTACCGGGCCTTCTACAATGAGCAGTTCTTC.